Detailed here is one T cell receptor (beta chain). This CDR3 region has 13 residues. In germline, CDR1 is SQVTM, CDR2 ANQGSEA. With V trimmed by 6 bases and J by 4 bases, 9 bases remained unmatched. TCRdb keeps only in-frame clones here, not all; method: immunoSEQ multiplex PCR. The sample includes about 140,000 clones, over 75% of them seen just once. This specimen belongs to a study of blood T cell repertoires in COVID-19. Overall study: Recovered status applied to Cohort 3 donors who had two consecutive negative PCRs. It also applied to those with clearance or with symptom resolution. Sources were T cells, B-cell-depleted T cells, or PBMCs; the material itself was cDNA or gDNA.

Researchers sorted participants into cohorts using their self-reported clinical history. The sequencing sample was made of PBMCs or T cells enriched from blood (not recorded which). This chain uses TRBV29-1 with TRBJ2-7; 7 nucleotides match TRBD2. The receptor's source is a man between 50 and 59 years old in a cohort exposed to, infected with or recovered from COVID-19 (not recorded which). The CDR3 protein is CSVSLADLYEQYF. The CDR3 DNA sequence: TGCAGCGTCTCTCTAGCGGACCTATACGAGCAGTACTTC.